The 18 T cell receptor beta chains reported below all come from one sample, sequenced in a study of blood T cell repertoires in COVID-19. The protocol was immunoSEQ multiplex PCR, while the TCRdb copy is restricted to in-frame clones and leaves out a portion. The table has over 120,000 clones, over 60% seen once; the top ten hold 4.5%. The sample comprised peripheral blood. All receptors come from a woman older than 75 with active or convalescent COVID-19.

The chain has TRBV16 and TRBJ1-5; a weak D match, TRBD1 (5 bases). V gave up 0 bases and J gave up 1 base, with 13 bases separating them. This CDR3 region has 17 residues. The germline V gene has CDR1 KGHSY and CDR2 FQNENV. The CDR3 region is CASSQSTGPLSNQPQHF. The CDR3 DNA sequence: TGTGCCAGCAGCCAATCAACAGGACCTCTGAGCAATCAGCCCCAGCATTTT.

This chain connects TRBV5-1 to TRBJ2-1; D might be TRBD1 (5 bases). The V gene lost 2 bases and the J gene lost 5 bases, with 14 bases spanning the gap. Germline CDR1 and CDR2: SGHRS and YFSETQ. The CDR3 is 15 amino acids. The CDR3 loop reads CASSFLAGRNNEQFF. For the CDR3, the DNA is TGCGCCAGCAGCTTTTTGGCAGGGCGGAACAATGAGCAGTTCTTC.

This clone appeared a single time. The chain is built from TRBV7-3 and TRBJ1-6; D gene uncertain. CDR3 length: 13 residues. The V and J ends lost 5 bases and 9 bases respectively, with 11 bases between them. CDR1 is SGHTA and CDR2 is FQGTGA in the germline V gene. CDR3 in amino acids: CASSEYGGSPLHF. CDR3 DNA: TGTGCCAGCAGCGAATACGGTGGTTCACCCCTCCACTTT.

The chain recombines TRBV6-5 with TRBJ1-1; 9 positions match TRBD1. The CDR3 length is 15 residues. V lost 6 bases, J lost 1 base, and 6 bases stayed unmatched. Germline CDR1 reads MNHEY; CDR2 reads SVGAGI. CDR3 region: CASSRTGVGNTEAFF. CDR3 in DNA: TGTGCCAGCAGCCGGACAGGGGTTGGGAACACTGAAGCTTTCTTT.

The rearrangement links TRBV30 to TRBJ2-1, with 11 bases lining up with TRBD2. The V gene end was trimmed by 5 bases and the J gene end by 10 bases; junction bases not matched to a gene: 10. Germline V gene lookup returns CDR1 GTSNPN and CDR2 SVGIG (reference sequence). CDR3 size: 14 residues. CDR3 coding DNA: TGTGCCTGGGTACGTAGCGGGGGGGCCAGCGAGCAGTTCTTC. Its translation: CAWVRSGGASEQFF.

The V call is TRBV6-5, the J call TRBJ2-5; 7 nucleotides align to TRBD1. V shed 6 bases, J shed 1 base, and the junction held 5 bases outside the gene matches. Germline CDR1 is MNHEY and CDR2 is SVGAGI. CDR3 size: 14 residues. CDR3 nucleotides: TGTGCCAGCAGCCGTGACAGGGTCCAAGAGACCCAGTACTTC. It yields the protein CASSRDRVQETQYF.

This rearrangement joins TRBV15 to TRBJ1-2; 8 bases map to TRBD1. Per the germline V gene, CDR1 is LNHNV and CDR2 is YYDKDF (reference sequence). The ends lost 0 bases at V and 8 bases at J; junction bases unmatched: 8. This CDR3 is 15 amino acids long. The CDR3 DNA sequence: TGTGCCACCAGCAGAGATTGGGACAGGCCGAGGGGCTACACCTTC. It translates to CATSRDWDRPRGYTF.

The gene calls are TRBV4-3 and TRBJ2-2; possible D gene TRBD1, 5 bases. The CDR3 totals 16 residues. The V and J ends lost 0 bases and 5 bases respectively, with 13 bases between them. Germline values: CDR1 LGHNA, CDR2 YSLEER. The CDR3 region is CASSQDPLTVTGELFF. CDR3 bases: TGCGCCAGCAGCCAAGATCCCTTGACAGTTACCGGGGAGCTGTTTTTT.

This chain connects TRBV5-1 to TRBJ1-4; TRBD1 agrees at 7 bases. Unmatched junction bases numbered 10, after V lost 3 bases and J lost 5 bases. Germline values: CDR1 SGHRS, CDR2 YFSETQ. The CDR3 totals 16 residues. The CDR3 nucleotides read TGCGCCAGCAGCTATGGTTCTGGGACAGTAAATGAAAAACTGTTTTTT. The encoded protein is CASSYGSGTVNEKLFF.

The gene calls are TRBV7-8 and TRBJ1-2, with unresolved D. The CDR3 is made up of 11 amino acids. V lost 5 bases and J lost 4, with 5 bases in between. CDR1 and CDR2 (germline): SGHVS, FQNEAQ. The CDR3 sequence: CASSQSYGYTF. DNA of the CDR3: TGTGCCAGCAGCCAGAGCTATGGCTACACCTTC.

This clone showed up just once. The chain is built from TRBV27 and TRBJ1-4, with a tentative D call TRBD1 (5 bases). This CDR3 has 14 residues. V was clipped by 8 bases and J by 1 base, with 11 bases between them. Germline V gives CDR1 MNHEY, CDR2 SMNVEV (reference sequence). CDR3 residues: CASARQGTNEKLFF. The CDR3 DNA is TGTGCCAGCGCTCGCCAGGGAACTAATGAAAAACTGTTTTTT.

This clone appeared a single time. The V and J genes are TRBV3-1 (or the pseudogene TRBV3-2) and TRBJ1-1; D gene ambiguous. The germline CDR1 and CDR2 sequences are LGHDT and YNNKEL (reference sequence). The V gene lost 4 bases and the J gene lost 1 base, with 10 bases spanning the gap. The CDR3 consists of 14 residues. CDR3 nucleotides: TGTGCCAGCAGCCCCCTACTGAGGAACACTGAAGCTTTCTTT. As protein: CASSPLLRNTEAFF.

In its sample, this clone was seen once. This chain joins TRBV6-5 and TRBJ1-1, with D unresolved. The CDR3 consists of 13 residues. Deletions cut 6 bases from V and 0 bases from J, with 8 bases between. Per the germline V gene, CDR1 is MNHEY and CDR2 is SVGAGI. CDR3 region: CASRRDLNTEAFF. The CDR3 DNA reads as TGTGCCAGCAGAAGAGATTTGAACACTGAAGCTTTCTTT.

V and J are TRBV7-3 and TRBJ2-5; 15 bases match TRBD2. The trim removed 2 bases at V and 3 bases at J, leaving 7 bases unmatched. This CDR3 is 18 amino acids long. Germline lookup yields CDR1 SGHTA and CDR2 FQGTGA. This CDR3 is CASSLLRWTSGGEETQYF. In DNA, the CDR3 is TGTGCCAGCAGCTTACTGAGGTGGACTAGCGGGGGGGAAGAGACCCAGTACTTC.

The V call is TRBV6-6, the J call TRBJ2-7, with D maybe TRBD1 (5 bases). The V end was cut by 0 bases, the J end by 5 bases, with 14 bases between. Germline loops: CDR1 MNHNY, CDR2 SVGAGI (reference sequence). This CDR3 spans 15 amino acids. This CDR3 is CASSYSATAPNEQYF. Here the CDR3 DNA reads TGTGCCAGCAGTTACTCAGCGACAGCACCGAACGAGCAGTACTTC.

The chain couples TRBV19 to TRBJ1-2; no definite D call. The CDR3 extends over 13 amino acids. V was cut by 3 bases and J by 1 base, with 6 bases left in between. Germline V lookup: CDR1 LNHDA, CDR2 SQIVND (reference sequence). CDR3 nucleotide sequence: TGTGCCAGTAGTATCCCCAGTAACTATGGCTACACCTTC. It is translated as CASSIPSNYGYTF. The full variable domain, its missing parts supplied by reference TRBV19 and TRBJ1-2, is DGGITQSPKYLFRKEGQNVTLSCEQNLNHDAMYWYRQDPGQGLRLIYYSQIVNDFQKGDIAEGYSVSREKKESFPLTVTSAQKNPTAFYLCASSIPSNYGYTFGSGTRLTVV.

The chain employs TRBV10-3 and TRBJ2-3, with a tentative D call TRBD1 (5 bases). Trimming pared 3 bases from V and 5 bases from J, leaving 6 bases between. The germline V gene has CDR1 ENHRY and CDR2 SYGVKD. This CDR3 is built from 12 residues. CDR3 region: CAISDRVDTQYF. In DNA form, the CDR3 reads TGTGCCATCAGTGACAGGGTAGATACGCAGTATTTT.

This chain links TRBV28 with TRBJ2-4; the match to TRBD1 covers 8 bases. The length of the CDR3 is 16 residues. Germline CDR1 and CDR2: MDHEN and SYDVKM. V lost 6 bases, J lost 1 base, and 8 bases stayed unmatched. The CDR3: CASSFTGGKAKNIQYF. The CDR3 nucleotides are TGTGCCAGCAGCTTTACAGGGGGTAAGGCCAAAAACATTCAGTACTTC.